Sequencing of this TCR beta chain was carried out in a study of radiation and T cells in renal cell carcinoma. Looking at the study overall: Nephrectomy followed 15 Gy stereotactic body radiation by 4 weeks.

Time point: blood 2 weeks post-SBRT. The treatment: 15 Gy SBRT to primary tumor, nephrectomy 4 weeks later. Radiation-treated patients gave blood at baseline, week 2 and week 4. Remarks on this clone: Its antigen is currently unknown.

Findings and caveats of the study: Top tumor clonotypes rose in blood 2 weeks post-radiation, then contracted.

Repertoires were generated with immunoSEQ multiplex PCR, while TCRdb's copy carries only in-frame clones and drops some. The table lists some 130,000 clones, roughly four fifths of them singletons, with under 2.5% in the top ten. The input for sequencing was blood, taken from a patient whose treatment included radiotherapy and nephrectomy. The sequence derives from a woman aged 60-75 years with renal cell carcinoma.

CDR3 protein: CASSSSTGTDTQYF. The DNA of the CDR3 is TGTGCCAGCAGCTCGTCGACAGGTACAGATACGCAGTATTTT. The V and J genes are TRBV11-2 and TRBJ2-3; D is perhaps TRBD1 (6 bases). The CDR3 length is 14 residues. V gave up 4 bases and J gave up 3 bases, with 11 bases separating them. The germline CDR1 and CDR2 sequences are SGHAT and FQNNGV.